This TCR beta chain was obtained from a study of response to subunit inactivated influenza vaccine listed by TCRdb under 2018. A note on the overall study: The study used deep quantitative T cell receptor repertoire profiling to track responses to a trivalent subunit inactivated influenza vaccine. Overall results and qualifications from the work: The authors suggested that each seasonal influenza vaccination may recruit only a limited number of new T cells.

As for this clonotype: Its antigen is currently not known. Nothing much larger sits one base from this clone, and base qualities are not available.

To prepare the library, RT-PCR was applied. TCRdb lists the instrument as Illumina HiSeq 2500. Using fastp trimming at Q25 and MiXCR clonotype assembly, TCRdb reanalyzed the public sequencing data and kept in-frame beta chains. All rows with the same CDR3 protein become a single entry with the most common DNA and genes. Here the sample has about 570,000 distinct CDR3 sequences; 11% occur a single time. The ten top clones hold approximately 10% of the sample. The cysteine opens and the phenylalanine closes a CDR3 of 16 amino acids. Kept here is only the CDR3 DNA, which spans 48 bases and is read in frame from base 1. Trimming removed 3 bases from V and 7 bases from J, leaving 20 bases between the germline ends. The germline V gene encodes CDR1 SGDLS and CDR2 YYNGEE. These same records also appear under a second study, on T cells expressing NK-cell markers. That second publication adds: TCR beta cDNA libraries were made by 5'RACE template switching that added a universal primer site and unique molecular identifiers. Three sorted T-cell subsets (CD3+CD56+NKG2C+, CD3+CD56+NKG2C- and CD3+CD56-NKG2C+) from seven to nine donors had their TCR beta-chain repertoires profiled. Among the eight sequenced donors, only one was HCMV-seronegative, while the other seven were HCMV-seropositive. In several experiments an anti-gammadeltaTCR antibody was added to restrict sorting to alphabetaTCR-expressing T cells. For six donors, the dominant CD3+CD56+NKG2C+ clonotypes were among the top 10 CD8+ clonotypes and accounted for roughly 1.0-8% of CD8+ T cells. Those dominant clonotypes were again the most abundant among CD3+CD56-NKG2C+ cells in a few donors, at about 28.3-65%. Whether the expanded NKG2C-expressing T cell clones were specific for HCMV antigens was left unclear. The eight sequenced donors were randomly selected healthy volunteers, three men and five women. HCMV serostatus was determined by detecting HCMV-specific IgG in serum with a commercial ELISA kit. Peripheral blood mononuclear cells were isolated from blood by Ficoll density gradient centrifugation. For more than 5 donors, unsorted PBMC were also used to sequence bulk peripheral blood T-cell repertoires. Priming for cDNA synthesis came from the TCR beta constant segment, and two successive PCR amplification steps followed. Sequencing of the libraries produced 2 x 150 bp reads on Illumina HiSeq 2000/2500, MiSeq or NextSeq. MIGEC was used to demultiplex reads and group reads by UMI, and MiTCR was used to assemble and quantify clonotypes. To exclude erroneous sequences, only TCR cDNA sequences supported by at least two reads were retained. The tcR package was used for downstream repertoire analysis, and clonotypes were matched across fractions by CDR3 nucleotide sequence plus V segment. VDJmatch was used to annotate antigen specificity against VDJdb, with one amino acid substitution allowed in CDR3.

In this chain, TRBV9 is recombined with TRBJ2-1, with the D gene uncertain. This material consisted of PBMCs from blood, taken on the day of vaccination. The TCR was taken from a man over 45 who received an inactivated influenza vaccine. Donor details come from another sample of the same person, matched by shared clones. The nucleotides are TGTGCCAGCAGCGGCCCCGGGTCTGCTTCTGGGAATGAGCAGTTCTTC. It specifies CASSGPGSASGNEQFF.